This T cell receptor (beta chain) was identified in a study of blood T cell repertoires in COVID-19. Assay used: immunoSEQ multiplex PCR; TCRdb lists only in-frame clones, some missing. Of fewer than 250,000 clones listed, approximately 84% are singletons. In germline, CDR1 is MGHRA, CDR2 YSYEKL. J lost 0 bases, V lost 4 bases, and 14 bases had no gene match. This CDR3 has 19 residues. Clinical history reported by participants formed the basis on which cohorts were assigned. The sequenced sample consisted of PBMCs or T cells enriched from blood (not recorded which). The sequence derives from a woman aged 25 to 39 who had recovered from COVID-19. V usage is TRBV4-1 and J usage is TRBJ2-2; 7 bases are a match to TRBD1. The CDR3 here is CASSRTPGQHTANTGELFF. The CDR3 DNA follows: TGCGCCAGCAGCCGCACCCCGGGACAGCATACTGCGAACACCGGGGAGCTGTTTTTT.